The 28 T cell receptor beta chains below come from one sample, sequenced in a study of a mutant IDH1 vaccine in newly diagnosed glioma. Time point reported: baseline, week 1 (first vaccination visit). Treatment in this sample: pre-vaccination baseline after standard-of-care therapy. Repertoires were generated with immunoSEQ multiplex PCR, while TCRdb's copy carries only in-frame clones and drops some. The data show about 51,000 clones, 65% to 80% seen once. Source: PBMCs, taken from a glioma patient treated with radiotherapy, temozolomide or both. All receptors derive from a woman between 40 and 55 years old with glioma.

The chain has TRBV30 and TRBJ1-2; 7 bases fit TRBD1. With V trimmed by 6 bases and J by 9 bases, 13 bases remained unmatched. Germline CDR1 GTSNPN, CDR2 SVGIG (reference sequence). The CDR3 is 13 amino acids. Written as DNA, the CDR3 is TGTGCCTGTAGACAGGGAATCTCCCTGCGCTACACCTTC. It encodes CACRQGISLRYTF.

This rearrangement joins TRBV15 to TRBJ2-7; 7 nucleotides agree with TRBD2. Germline V gene lookup returns CDR1 LNHNV and CDR2 YYDKDF (reference sequence). The V and J ends lost 3 bases and 6 bases, in that order; junction bases with no gene match: 14. The CDR3 contains 16 residues. CDR3 DNA sequence: TGTGCCACCAGCAGTGAAAACAAGGAGGGACTACGCGAGCAGTACTTC. Its protein is CATSSENKEGLREQYF. The whole variable domain, remainder taken from reference TRBV15 and TRBJ2-7, is DAMVIQNPRYQVTQFGKPVTLSCSQTLNHNVMYWYQQKSSQAPKLLFHYYDKDFNNEADTPDNFQSRRPNTSFCFLDIRSPGLGDTAMYLCATSSENKEGLREQYFGPGTRLTVT.

The CDR3 nucleotides are TGTGCCAGCAGCACTCAAACGGGGGGGCCCTACGAGCAGTACTTC. It specifies CASSTQTGGPYEQYF. This rearrangement joins TRBV11-2 to TRBJ2-7; 8 nucleotides agree with TRBD2. CDR1 SGHAT and CDR2 FQNNGV come from the germline V gene. V trimming: 5 bases; J trimming: 2 bases; junction bases outside the gene matches: 8. The CDR3 runs 15 residues.

The J gene is TRBJ2-3, the V gene TRBV25-1; 10 positions agree with TRBD1. This CDR3 is 16 amino acids long. Germline CDR1 MGHDK, CDR2 SYGVNS. V lost 3 bases to trimming and J lost 3 bases; unmatched junction nucleotides: 6. This CDR3 reads CASSDYRGQGTDTQYF. The CDR3 DNA sequence: TGTGCCAGCAGTGATTATAGGGGACAGGGGACAGATACGCAGTATTTT.

This clone was counted between two and nine times. V gene TRBV7-6 combines with J gene TRBJ2-1; D ambiguous. There are 13 residues in the CDR3. Trimming left V 5 bases short and J 6 bases short, with 11 bases between. Germline loops: CDR1 SGHVS, CDR2 FNYEAQ. The CDR3 spells CASSLDLFNEQFF. For the CDR3, the DNA is TGTGCCAGCAGCCTCGACTTGTTCAATGAGCAGTTCTTC.

The chain couples TRBV7-2 to TRBJ2-3; unclear D gene. The length of the CDR3 is 15 residues. Trimming stripped 1 base from V and 0 bases from J, with 8 bases between. In germline, CDR1 is SGHTA, CDR2 FQGNSA. CDR3 sequence reads: CASSLDGESTDTQYF. For the CDR3, the DNA is TGTGCCAGCAGCTTAGATGGCGAGAGCACAGATACGCAGTATTTT.

The chain recombines TRBV2 with TRBJ1-5; D perhaps matches TRBD1 (5 bases). The CDR3 runs 15 residues. Germline V gene data show CDR1 as SNHLY and CDR2 as FYNNEI. The V end was cut by 3 bases, the J end by 4 bases, with 13 bases between. The CDR3 loop reads CASSDRLGDNQPQHF. CDR3 bases: TGTGCCAGCAGTGATAGGTTAGGGGATAATCAGCCCCAGCATTTT.

The chain has TRBV2 and TRBJ1-2, with TRBD1 as a possible D gene (6 bases). Germline V gives CDR1 SNHLY, CDR2 FYNNEI. Trimming stripped 6 bases from V and 7 bases from J, with 15 bases between. CDR3 length equals 13 residues. The CDR3 DNA is TGTGCCAGCAGCGACTCAGGGGTAGGTGGCTACACCTTC. Translating it yields CASSDSGVGGYTF.

This rearrangement joins TRBV11-2 to TRBJ1-1, with D perhaps TRBD1 (6 bases). Trimming stripped 5 bases from V and 4 bases from J, with 11 bases between. CDR1 and CDR2 from the germline V gene are SGHAT and FQNNGV. The CDR3 length is 13 residues. The CDR3 reads CASSLQGRTEAFF. Here the CDR3 DNA reads TGTGCCAGCAGCCTACAGGGTCGCACTGAAGCTTTCTTT.

The V and J genes are TRBV5-6 and TRBJ2-3; D is perhaps TRBD2 (7 bases). Per the germline V gene, CDR1 is SGHDT and CDR2 is YYEEEE. CDR3 size: 15 residues. V lost 7 bases and J 1 base, leaving 16 bases between the germline ends. The CDR3 protein is CASHPWGGRTDTQYF. The CDR3 region has the DNA TGTGCCAGCCATCCCTGGGGGGGCCGCACAGATACGCAGTATTTT.

The chain joins TRBV5-1 to TRBJ1-1; D is undetermined. Germline CDR1 reads SGHRS; CDR2 reads YFSETQ. Trimming stripped 3 bases from V and 6 bases from J, with 15 bases between. CDR3 size: 14 residues. CDR3 nucleotides: TGCGCCAGCAGCTATTCTAGGGCCCCGGCTGAAGCTTTCTTT. This sequence encodes CASSYSRAPAEAFF.

The chain uses TRBV6-5 and TRBJ1-4; D is unclear. The germline V gene has CDR1 MNHEY and CDR2 SVGAGI. V lost 6 bases and J lost 5, with 10 bases in between. The CDR3 spans 13 residues. In DNA form, the CDR3 reads TGTGCCAGCAGAGGCCTACCGAATGAAAAACTGTTTTTT. Its protein product is CASRGLPNEKLFF.

This chain connects TRBV6-1 to TRBJ1-5; TRBD1 might be the D (6 bases). The CDR3 spans 15 residues. Germline assignment: CDR1 MNHNS and CDR2 SASEGT. The V end was cut by 5 bases, the J end by 5 bases, with 16 bases between. The CDR3 DNA is TGTGCCAGCAGTCCCGGGGGGCGAGGAGATCAGCCCCAGCATTTT. It translates to CASSPGGRGDQPQHF.

This clone has only a few counts. The chain has TRBV5-6 and TRBJ2-6, with 9 bases fitting TRBD1. The CDR3 contains 17 residues. Germline assignment: CDR1 SGHDT and CDR2 YYEEEE. Unmatched junction bases numbered 5, after V lost 0 bases and J lost 4 bases. The CDR3 spells CASSLGGQGSGANVLTF. The DNA of the CDR3 is TGTGCCAGCAGCTTGGGGGGACAGGGCTCCGGGGCCAACGTCCTGACTTTC.

The chain uses TRBV6-1 and TRBJ2-7; weak D call: TRBD1 (5 bases). Trimming stripped 2 bases from V and 3 bases from J, with 8 bases between. Per germline, CDR1 MNHNS and CDR2 SASEGT. The CDR3 extends over 13 amino acids. DNA of the CDR3: TGTGCCAGCAGTGAAAATCAGGGCTACGAGCAGTACTTC. This codes for CASSENQGYEQYF.

V is TRBV27 and J is TRBJ1-5; unclear D gene. V gave up 3 bases and J gave up 0 bases, with 9 bases separating them. The CDR3 loop spans 15 amino acids. In germline, CDR1 is MNHEY, CDR2 SMNVEV (reference sequence). The CDR3 DNA sequence: TGTGCCAGCAGTTTGAGAGGTCTTAGCAATCAGCCCCAGCATTTT. Protein: CASSLRGLSNQPQHF.

The CDR3 DNA is TGTGCCAGCAGCCCCAGCAGGGGGCACCGGGAGACCCAGTACTTC. Protein: CASSPSRGHRETQYF. The V gene is TRBV13, the J gene TRBJ2-5; TRBD1 matches at 8 bases. V shed 5 bases and J 5 bases; nucleotides not matched to a gene: 10. The germline V gene encodes CDR1 PRHDT and CDR2 FYEKMQ (reference sequence). There are 15 residues in the CDR3.

The CDR3 loop is CASSQDGNSNQPQHF. For the CDR3, the DNA is TGCGCCAGCAGCCAAGATGGGAATAGCAATCAGCCCCAGCATTTT. This chain joins TRBV4-3 and TRBJ1-5; D remains unclear. Germline assignment: CDR1 LGHNA and CDR2 YSLEER. V lost 0 bases and J lost 0, with 6 bases in between. CDR3 length equals 15 residues.

The V call is TRBV4-1, the J call TRBJ1-3; possibly TRBD1 for D (6 bases). The germline V gene has CDR1 MGHRA and CDR2 YSYEKL. V gave up 4 bases and J gave up 4 bases, with 14 bases separating them. The CDR3 loop spans 15 amino acids. The DNA for the CDR3 is TGCGCCAGCAGCCTACCAGGGGATTCGGGAAACACCATATATTTT. Encoded protein: CASSLPGDSGNTIYF.

CDR3 DNA sequence: TGTGCCAGCTCGCCAGGTAGGAGAGGTGAGCAGTTCTTC. This encodes CASSPGRRGEQFF. The rearrangement links TRBV18 to TRBJ2-1; D is ambiguous. Trimming cost V 6 bases and J 9 bases, with 15 bases left between them. CDR1 and CDR2 (germline): KGHSH, LQKENI. CDR3 length: 13 residues.

The V gene is TRBV2, the J gene TRBJ2-3, with D tentatively TRBD1 or TRBD2 (5 bases each). CDR1 and CDR2 (germline): SNHLY, FYNNEI. CDR3 length equals 16 residues. V was clipped by 6 bases and J by 5 bases, with 21 bases between them. CDR3 amino acids: CASRAGTTMNRDTQYF. As DNA, the CDR3 is TGTGCCAGCAGGGCCGGGACGACCATGAATCGAGATACGCAGTATTTT.

The rearrangement uses TRBV10-2 and TRBJ1-4; D is unresolved. V gave up 3 bases and J gave up 3 bases, with 8 bases separating them. Germline V CDR1 and CDR2: WSHSY, SAAADI. The length of the CDR3 is 14 residues. CDR3: CASSDMGANEKLFF. The CDR3 nucleotides read TGCGCCAGCAGTGACATGGGAGCTAATGAAAAACTGTTTTTT.

The rearrangement links TRBV5-1 to TRBJ2-5; weak D call: TRBD2 (6 bases). CDR1 is SGHRS and CDR2 is YFSETQ in the germline V gene. The CDR3 has 16 amino acids. V was clipped by 1 base and J by 5 bases, with 18 bases between them. The CDR3 DNA sequence: TGCGCCAGCAGCTTGAATGGAGCGGGTTACGGGGAGACCCAGTACTTC. Protein: CASSLNGAGYGETQYF.

This clone appeared a single time. This chain joins TRBV6-5 and TRBJ2-2; TRBD2 matches at 13 bases. The V and J ends lost 6 bases and 9 bases, in that order; junction bases with no gene match: 7. Looked up from germline, CDR1 is MNHEY and CDR2 is SVGAGI. The CDR3 length is 15 residues. The CDR3 DNA follows: TGTGCCAGCAGCGGGACTAGCGGGGCCCTGTGGGAGCTGTTTTTT. Its translation: CASSGTSGALWELFF.

V gene TRBV29-1 combines with J gene TRBJ2-7; D is ambiguous. V gave up 4 bases and J gave up 2 bases, with 9 bases separating them. Germline V gene lookup returns CDR1 SQVTM and CDR2 ANQGSEA. The CDR3 totals 12 residues. The CDR3 region has the DNA TGCAGCGTTGCTGCCCCAACCTACGAGCAGTACTTC. Residues: CSVAAPTYEQYF.

V is TRBV10-1 and J is TRBJ2-3, with D possibly matching TRBD2 (6 bases). V lost 6 bases, J lost 2 bases, and 18 bases lay in between. The CDR3 length is 16 residues. The germline CDR1 and CDR2 sequences are WNHNN and SYGVQD (reference sequence). The CDR3 protein is CASSLGSRRATDTQYF. CDR3 bases: TGCGCCAGCAGCCTAGGGTCCCGGAGGGCCACAGATACGCAGTATTTT.

The chain carries TRBV23-1 and TRBJ1-1, with D tentatively TRBD1 (5 bases). TRBV23-1 is noted as an ORF with a role that remains uncertain. Trimming left V 11 bases short and J 2 bases short, with 18 bases between. The CDR3 is 14 amino acids. The CDR3 reads CASGGWPPNTEAFF. The CDR3 DNA reads as TGCGCCTCGGGGGGTTGGCCGCCTAACACTGAAGCTTTCTTT.

CDR3 in DNA: TGTGCCAGCAGCTTAGATGGGACAAATGAAAAACTGTTTTTT. Protein sequence: CASSLDGTNEKLFF. The V gene is TRBV11-2, the J gene TRBJ1-4; perhaps TRBD1 as D (6 bases). V lost 0 bases, J lost 5 bases, and 7 bases lay in between. The CDR3 is 14 residues long. Per the germline V gene, CDR1 is SGHAT and CDR2 is FQNNGV.